These 31 T cell receptor beta chains were sequenced from one sample in a study of cytomegalovirus exposure and HLA in healthy donors. PCR used 60 Vbeta primers and 13 Jbeta primers. The table came from immunoSEQ multiplex PCR; TCRdb's copy has only in-frame clones and leaves some out. The table shows 110,000 or so clones, with approximately 76% occurring only once. Sample: PBMCs. These receptor sequences come from a man aged 40-55 years in good health and CMV-seronegative.

The chain couples TRBV5-1 to TRBJ1-3; 7 bases are shared with TRBD1. The CDR3 extends over 15 amino acids. The V and J ends lost 4 bases and 0 bases, in that order; junction bases with no gene match: 4. Germline assignment: CDR1 SGHRS and CDR2 YFSETQ. In DNA form, the CDR3 reads TGCGCCAGCAGCGTCGGGACAGTCTCTGGAAACACCATATATTTT. This codes for CASSVGTVSGNTIYF.

This chain uses TRBV4-1 with TRBJ2-3; TRBD1 aligns across 7 bases. The germline CDR1 and CDR2 sequences are MGHRA and YSYEKL. The CDR3 has 15 amino acids. V was clipped by 5 bases and J by 1 base; unmatched bases: 6. The CDR3 here is CASSYRDRGTDTQYF. The CDR3 coding sequence is TGCGCCAGCAGCTACCGGGACAGAGGCACAGATACGCAGTATTTT.

The chain employs TRBV7-9 and TRBJ2-7; no reliable D call. Germline CDR1 SEHNR, CDR2 FQNEAQ (reference sequence). This CDR3 is 13 amino acids long. V gave up 5 bases and J gave up 0 bases, with 8 bases separating them. The CDR3 region is CASSPLGSYEQYF. CDR3 nucleotide sequence: TGTGCCAGCAGCCCTCTAGGCTCCTACGAGCAGTACTTC.

The V and J genes are TRBV7-9 and TRBJ2-1, with TRBD1 identical over 7 bases. This CDR3 region has 18 residues. The germline V gene encodes CDR1 SEHNR and CDR2 FQNEAQ (reference sequence). V gave up 5 bases and J gave up 1 base; unmatched junction bases: 14. CDR3 region: CASSTGSSPGQSYNEQFF. In DNA form, the CDR3 reads TGTGCCAGCAGCACTGGAAGTAGTCCGGGACAGTCCTACAATGAGCAGTTCTTC.

The table lists this clone with a count of one. V usage is TRBV4-1 and J usage is TRBJ2-7; 7 bases match TRBD1. J gave up 0 bases and V 4 bases, and 6 bases lay outside the gene matches. The CDR3 spans 15 residues. From germline, CDR1 is MGHRA and CDR2 YSYEKL. CDR3 sequence: CASSLDRVSSYEQYF. In DNA form, the CDR3 reads TGCGCCAGCAGCCTCGACAGGGTCAGCTCCTACGAGCAGTACTTC.

As regards this clone: A read error may produce the germline difference seen at one junction end. V is TRBV7-9 and J is TRBJ2-7; 9 positions match TRBD1. CDR3 length: 18 residues. Germline CDR1 is SEHNR and CDR2 is FQNEAQ (reference sequence). CDR3 protein: CSSSLAVMGTGKSYEQYF. CDR3 DNA sequence: TGTTCCAGCAGCTTAGCGGTTATGGGGACAGGGAAAAGCTACGAGCAGTACTTC. Supplemented by reference TRBV7-9 and TRBJ2-7, the full variable domain reads DTGVSQNPRHKITKRGQNVTFRCDPISEHNRLYWYRQTLGQGPEFLTYFQNEAQLEKSRLLSDRFSAERPKGSFSTLEIQRTEQGDSAMYLCSSSLAVMGTGKSYEQYFGPGTRLTVT.

This rearrangement joins TRBV5-4 to TRBJ2-3; 9 nucleotides line up with TRBD2. V lost 1 base, J lost 0 bases, and 0 bases stayed unmatched. The CDR3 runs to 15 residues. Germline assignment: CDR1 SGHNT and CDR2 YYREEE (reference sequence). CDR3 bases: TGTGCCAGCAGCTTGAGCGGGGGGAGCACAGATACGCAGTATTTT. Encoded protein: CASSLSGGSTDTQYF. The full variable domain, completed using reference TRBV5-4 and TRBJ2-3, is ETGVTQSPTHLIKTRGQQVTLRCSSQSGHNTVSWYQQALGQGPQFIFQYYREEENGRGNFPPRFSGLQFPNYSSELNVNALELDDSALYLCASSLSGGSTDTQYFGPGTRLTVL.

This clone was seen once. This chain joins TRBV27 and TRBJ2-2; D is unresolved. In germline, CDR1 is MNHEY, CDR2 SMNVEV (reference sequence). V was shortened by 4 bases and J by 8 bases, with 11 bases between the two germline ends. The CDR3 consists of 13 residues. CDR3 DNA: TGTGCCAGCAGTTCCCCGATACTAGGGGAGCTGTTTTTT. Its protein is CASSSPILGELFF.

The chain has TRBV13 and TRBJ2-5; 8 bases are a match to TRBD1. This CDR3 comprises 15 residues. Trimming took 1 base from V and 6 from J; bases not matched to a gene: 7. Germline CDR1 reads PRHDT; CDR2 reads FYEKMQ (reference sequence). The DNA of the CDR3 is TGTGCCAGCAGCTTAGACGTTCAGGGGGCGAAGACCCAGTACTTC. It specifies CASSLDVQGAKTQYF.

The chain combines TRBV4-3 with TRBJ1-5, with D tentatively TRBD1 (6 bases). Germline V gives CDR1 LGHNA, CDR2 YSLEER. CDR3 length: 15 amino acids. Trimming removed 0 bases from V and 4 bases from J, with 10 bases in between. The CDR3 DNA reads as TGCGCCAGCAGCCAAGACGGACAGCCGAATCAGCCCCAGCATTTT. This codes for CASSQDGQPNQPQHF.

This clone has a handful of counts. As DNA, the CDR3 is TGCGCCAGCAGCGCAGGCCGGCTGACAGGGGAGGAGCAGTTCTTC. It yields the protein CASSAGRLTGEEQFF. V and J are TRBV4-3 and TRBJ2-1; 8 bases fit TRBD1. Trimming took 5 bases from V and 10 from J; bases not matched to a gene: 13. Germline V gives CDR1 LGHNA, CDR2 YSLEER. This CDR3 region has 15 residues.

The chain links TRBV4-2 to TRBJ2-7; 9 bases align to TRBD2. This CDR3 spans 15 amino acids. J lost 1 base, V lost 2 bases, and 3 bases had no gene match. Germline V gives CDR1 LGHNA, CDR2 YNFKEQ. The CDR3 DNA reads TGTGCCAGCAGCCAATCCCTAGCGGGATCCTACGAGCAGTACTTC. Protein: CASSQSLAGSYEQYF.

This clone turned up a few times. V and J are TRBV5-1 and TRBJ2-6, with 7 nucleotides matching TRBD1. The V gene end was trimmed by 2 bases and the J gene end by 2 bases; junction bases not matched to a gene: 1. CDR1 SGHRS and CDR2 YFSETQ come from the germline V gene. This CDR3 spans 15 amino acids. CDR3 amino acids: CASSFTGAGANVLTF. For the CDR3, the DNA is TGCGCCAGCAGCTTTACAGGGGCTGGGGCCAACGTCCTGACTTTC.

This clone is a singleton in its sample. The rearrangement links TRBV28 to TRBJ1-2; D is perhaps TRBD1 (5 bases). Trimming left V 3 bases short and J 4 bases short, with 9 bases between. Looked up from germline, CDR1 is MDHEN and CDR2 is SYDVKM. This CDR3 has 13 residues. DNA for the CDR3: TGTGCCAGCAGTTTGGCAGGGCCCTATGGCTACACCTTC. This translates into CASSLAGPYGYTF.

The chain carries TRBV5-1 and TRBJ1-2; 8 nucleotides match TRBD1. Germline trimming cut 4 bases from V and 6 bases from J; bases unmatched to any gene: 5. Germline lookup yields CDR1 SGHRS and CDR2 YFSETQ. The CDR3 runs 13 residues. The CDR3 DNA reads TGCGCCAGCAGCCCCGAGACAGGGGATGGCTACACCTTC. Translating gives CASSPETGDGYTF.

The chain employs TRBV27 and TRBJ1-6; D uncertain. CDR3 length equals 12 residues. CDR1 is MNHEY, CDR2 SMNVEV, per germline (reference sequence). V lost 6 bases and J lost 9, with 9 bases in between. The CDR3 DNA reads as TGTGCCAGCAGGGACTCTATTTCACCCCTCCACTTT. Translating it yields CASRDSISPLHF.

The gene calls are TRBV27 and TRBJ2-7, with a tentative D call TRBD2 (5 bases). CDR3 size: 15 residues. Germline CDR1 and CDR2: MNHEY and SMNVEV (reference sequence). V lost 5 bases, J lost 2 bases, and 16 bases lay in between. The CDR3 bases are TGTGCCAGCAGTCCTCTCGGGGAAGGTCCCTACGAGCAGTACTTC. The encoded protein is CASSPLGEGPYEQYF.

This clone was picked up a small number of times. J is TRBJ2-3 and V is TRBV7-2; D unclear. This CDR3 spans 15 amino acids. Per the germline V gene, CDR1 is SGHTA and CDR2 is FQGNSA. Trimming stripped 2 bases from V and 3 bases from J, with 12 bases between. The CDR3 region has the DNA TGTGCCAGCAGCTTATTCGACGGAGTAACAGATACGCAGTATTTT. Encoded protein: CASSLFDGVTDTQYF.

The rearrangement links TRBV2 to TRBJ1-4; TRBD1 agrees at 9 bases. CDR3 length equals 14 residues. V shed 6 bases, J shed 7 bases, and the junction held 6 bases outside the gene matches. Germline V CDR1 and CDR2: SNHLY, FYNNEI. The DNA for the CDR3 is TGTGCCAGCAGCCCCACAGGGGGCGGTGAAAAACTGTTTTTT. Its translation: CASSPTGGGEKLFF.

The J gene is TRBJ2-3, the V gene TRBV5-4; 7 bases map to TRBD1. The CDR3 is 17 residues long. From germline, CDR1 is SGHNT and CDR2 YYREEE (reference sequence). The V segment lost 0 bases and the J segment 2 bases; nucleotides outside the gene matches: 9. For the CDR3, the DNA is TGTGCCAGCAGCTTGGCTGGGGTGGGACAGTCCACAGATACGCAGTATTTT. Translation gives CASSLAGVGQSTDTQYF.

The chain has TRBV7-9 and TRBJ2-3; perhaps TRBD2 as D (5 bases). Germline CDR1 is SEHNR and CDR2 is FQNEAQ (reference sequence). The CDR3 has 14 amino acids. Trimming took 7 bases from V and 2 from J, leaving 13 bases between them. DNA for the CDR3: TGTGCCAGCACCCTCCCAGCGGCCACAGATACGCAGTATTTT. Residues: CASTLPAATDTQYF.

This rearrangement joins TRBV6-5 to TRBJ2-2; D uncertain. This CDR3 comprises 11 residues. CDR1 and CDR2 (germline): MNHEY, SVGAGI. V lost 10 bases and J lost 6, with 9 bases in between. This CDR3 is CATTLAGELFF. The CDR3 coding sequence is TGTGCCACCACGCTAGCCGGGGAGCTGTTTTTT.

The rearrangement joins TRBV2 to TRBJ2-1; possible D gene TRBD2, 6 bases. The germline V gene encodes CDR1 SNHLY and CDR2 FYNNEI. The CDR3 contains 16 residues. The V end lost 3 bases, the J end lost 10 bases, and 22 bases lay between the germline ends. CDR3 DNA sequence: TGTGCCAGCAGTGATAGGAGGGGTCCGAACCGCGGGGAGCAGTTCTTC. Encoded protein: CASSDRRGPNRGEQFF.

DNA for the CDR3: TGCGCCAGCAGCCAAGATCCTGGGGGGAGTCAGCCCCAGCATTTT. This translates into CASSQDPGGSQPQHF. This chain links TRBV4-3 with TRBJ1-5; tentative D call: TRBD1 (5 bases). The CDR3 contains 15 residues. The V and J ends lost 0 bases and 6 bases respectively, with 12 bases between them. Germline CDR1 LGHNA, CDR2 YSLEER.

The CDR3 reads CASSLTGTGVHEQYF. CDR3 nucleotides: TGTGCCAGCTCCTTGACCGGGACAGGGGTCCACGAGCAGTACTTC. The rearrangement links TRBV6-4 to TRBJ2-7; 10 bases are a match to TRBD1. In germline, CDR1 is MRHNA, CDR2 SNTAGT. The CDR3 is 15 residues long. V shed 8 bases, J shed 5 bases, and the junction held 12 bases outside the gene matches.

V is TRBV7-6 and J is TRBJ1-3; possible D gene TRBD1, 5 bases. The V gene's germline CDR1 is SGHVS and CDR2 FNYEAQ. CDR3 length: 18 residues. Trimming took off 4 bases at V and 2 bases at J, with 21 bases between the two ends. CDR3 protein: CASSSPVSGTNPGNTIYF. As DNA, the CDR3 is TGTGCCAGCAGCTCGCCCGTATCCGGGACTAACCCTGGAAACACCATATATTTT.

The chain couples TRBV25-1 to TRBJ2-7, with TRBD2 identical over 9 bases. CDR3 size: 16 residues. Germline CDR1 and CDR2: MGHDK and SYGVNS. V lost 2 bases and J lost 4; bases outside the gene matches: 9. As DNA, the CDR3 is TGTGCCAGCAGTGAACCGTCGGGCGGGGGGGTATACGAGCAGTACTTC. Translation gives CASSEPSGGGVYEQYF.

The chain links TRBV7-9 to TRBJ2-5, with TRBD2 matching over 10 bases. This CDR3 is 15 amino acids long. Trimming at V came to 2 bases and at J to 2 bases, leaving 2 bases not matched to a gene. The V gene's germline CDR1 is SEHNR and CDR2 FQNEAQ (reference sequence). CDR3 amino acids: CASSLKAGGQETQYF. The CDR3 bases are TGTGCCAGCAGCTTAAAAGCGGGGGGGCAAGAGACCCAGTACTTC.

The chain combines TRBV29-1 with TRBJ1-1; D not certain. The CDR3 covers 13 residues. Deletions cut 6 bases from V and 8 bases from J, with 19 bases between. Germline V gives CDR1 SQVTM, CDR2 ANQGSEA. The CDR3 here is CSVLSRGALEAFF. CDR3 sequence (DNA): TGCAGCGTGCTCTCCCGGGGTGCCCTCGAAGCTTTCTTT.

The rearrangement uses TRBV6-5 and TRBJ2-7, with a possible D match to TRBD2 (6 bases). There are 15 residues in the CDR3. The germline CDR1 and CDR2 sequences are MNHEY and SVGAGI. V lost 7 bases and J 3 bases, leaving 19 bases between the germline ends. The CDR3, as DNA: TGTGCCAGCACTCTCAGCTCCGGGGGTAACTACGAGCAGTACTTC. It codes for CASTLSSGGNYEQYF.

This clone has only one observation. The V and J genes are TRBV7-2 and TRBJ1-2; 7 bases fit TRBD1. The trim removed 2 bases at V and 2 bases at J, leaving 17 bases unmatched. The CDR3 runs 19 residues. Germline V CDR1 and CDR2: SGHTA, FQGNSA. CDR3 region: CASSLRQGRANNENYGYTF. CDR3 bases: TGTGCCAGCAGCTTAAGACAGGGCCGAGCCAATAATGAAAACTATGGCTACACCTTC.